The rows below give T cell receptor beta chains drawn from one sample of a study of cytomegalovirus exposure and HLA in healthy donors. Here immunoSEQ multiplex PCR was the method, and the copy in TCRdb shows in-frame clones only, minus some. The table has under 200,000 clones, roughly 80% seen once. The specimen was PBMCs. These receptors came from a human donor in good health. Each CDR3 is given with its conserved first and last residue.

v_call: TRBV10-3; cdr3_aa: CAISESGASTDTQYF
v_call: TRBV6-1; cdr3_aa: CASSAQGQGISPLHF
v_call: TRBV5-4; cdr3_aa: CASSLQGIGNSPLHF
v_call: TRBV5-6; cdr3_aa: CASSNTRTYYEQYF
v_call: TRBV7-2; cdr3_aa: CASSPTYQTGAEEQYF
v_call: TRBV6-6; cdr3_aa: CASSYSGQDNSPLHF
v_call: TRBV10-3; cdr3_aa: CATRRTSETDTQYF
v_call: TRBV20-1; cdr3_aa: CSATLEETQYF
v_call: TRBV2; cdr3_aa: CASSEREGSTEAFF
v_call: TRBV11-2; cdr3_aa: CASSTREGANEQYF
v_call: TRBV5-6; cdr3_aa: CASSTDRAGANVLTF
v_call: TRBV18; cdr3_aa: CASSGDRGNTEAFF
v_call: TRBV29-1; cdr3_aa: CSVEDLTGGNYGYTF
v_call: TRBV6-5; cdr3_aa: CASSPGERGTQYF
v_call: TRBV18; cdr3_aa: CASSPDGVGANYGYTF
v_call: TRBV7-8; cdr3_aa: CASRGGTDTQYF
v_call: TRBV4-3; cdr3_aa: CASSQDRVGRNKAFF
v_call: TRBV4-2; cdr3_aa: CASSHASGGAPEQFF
v_call: TRBV29-1; cdr3_aa: CSVEPRPGTGPHNEQFF
v_call: TRBV5-1; cdr3_aa: CASSLQANNSPLHF
v_call: TRBV4-2; cdr3_aa: CASSQRGSSGNTIYF
v_call: TRBV6-5; cdr3_aa: CASTRDIRYGYTF
v_call: TRBV6-5; cdr3_aa: CASSFDRDGRNEQYF
v_call: TRBV4-3; cdr3_aa: CASSQDVRGGPYEQYF
v_call: TRBV15; cdr3_aa: CATSPSDRGLLETQYF
v_call: TRBV11-2; cdr3_aa: CASSLPAGGREQFF
v_call: TRBV9; cdr3_aa: CASSEKASGGLTDTQYF
v_call: TRBV7-9; cdr3_aa: CSSSFDSQPQHF
v_call: TRBV4-2; cdr3_aa: CASSQDGGVYGYTF
v_call: TRBV5-4; cdr3_aa: CASSWAGDNGYTF
v_call: TRBV5-4; cdr3_aa: CASSPYDRGVSPLHF
v_call: TRBV7-6; cdr3_aa: CASNQGNYGYTF
v_call: TRBV6-4; cdr3_aa: CASSDSTSGYNEQFF
v_call: TRBV4-3; cdr3_aa: CASSPQLAGNSYEQYF
v_call: TRBV19; cdr3_aa: CASSIAGTGVGEQYF
v_call: TRBV6-6; cdr3_aa: CASSYYPGGPYEQYF
v_call: TRBV2; cdr3_aa: CASRPGTQPYNEQFF